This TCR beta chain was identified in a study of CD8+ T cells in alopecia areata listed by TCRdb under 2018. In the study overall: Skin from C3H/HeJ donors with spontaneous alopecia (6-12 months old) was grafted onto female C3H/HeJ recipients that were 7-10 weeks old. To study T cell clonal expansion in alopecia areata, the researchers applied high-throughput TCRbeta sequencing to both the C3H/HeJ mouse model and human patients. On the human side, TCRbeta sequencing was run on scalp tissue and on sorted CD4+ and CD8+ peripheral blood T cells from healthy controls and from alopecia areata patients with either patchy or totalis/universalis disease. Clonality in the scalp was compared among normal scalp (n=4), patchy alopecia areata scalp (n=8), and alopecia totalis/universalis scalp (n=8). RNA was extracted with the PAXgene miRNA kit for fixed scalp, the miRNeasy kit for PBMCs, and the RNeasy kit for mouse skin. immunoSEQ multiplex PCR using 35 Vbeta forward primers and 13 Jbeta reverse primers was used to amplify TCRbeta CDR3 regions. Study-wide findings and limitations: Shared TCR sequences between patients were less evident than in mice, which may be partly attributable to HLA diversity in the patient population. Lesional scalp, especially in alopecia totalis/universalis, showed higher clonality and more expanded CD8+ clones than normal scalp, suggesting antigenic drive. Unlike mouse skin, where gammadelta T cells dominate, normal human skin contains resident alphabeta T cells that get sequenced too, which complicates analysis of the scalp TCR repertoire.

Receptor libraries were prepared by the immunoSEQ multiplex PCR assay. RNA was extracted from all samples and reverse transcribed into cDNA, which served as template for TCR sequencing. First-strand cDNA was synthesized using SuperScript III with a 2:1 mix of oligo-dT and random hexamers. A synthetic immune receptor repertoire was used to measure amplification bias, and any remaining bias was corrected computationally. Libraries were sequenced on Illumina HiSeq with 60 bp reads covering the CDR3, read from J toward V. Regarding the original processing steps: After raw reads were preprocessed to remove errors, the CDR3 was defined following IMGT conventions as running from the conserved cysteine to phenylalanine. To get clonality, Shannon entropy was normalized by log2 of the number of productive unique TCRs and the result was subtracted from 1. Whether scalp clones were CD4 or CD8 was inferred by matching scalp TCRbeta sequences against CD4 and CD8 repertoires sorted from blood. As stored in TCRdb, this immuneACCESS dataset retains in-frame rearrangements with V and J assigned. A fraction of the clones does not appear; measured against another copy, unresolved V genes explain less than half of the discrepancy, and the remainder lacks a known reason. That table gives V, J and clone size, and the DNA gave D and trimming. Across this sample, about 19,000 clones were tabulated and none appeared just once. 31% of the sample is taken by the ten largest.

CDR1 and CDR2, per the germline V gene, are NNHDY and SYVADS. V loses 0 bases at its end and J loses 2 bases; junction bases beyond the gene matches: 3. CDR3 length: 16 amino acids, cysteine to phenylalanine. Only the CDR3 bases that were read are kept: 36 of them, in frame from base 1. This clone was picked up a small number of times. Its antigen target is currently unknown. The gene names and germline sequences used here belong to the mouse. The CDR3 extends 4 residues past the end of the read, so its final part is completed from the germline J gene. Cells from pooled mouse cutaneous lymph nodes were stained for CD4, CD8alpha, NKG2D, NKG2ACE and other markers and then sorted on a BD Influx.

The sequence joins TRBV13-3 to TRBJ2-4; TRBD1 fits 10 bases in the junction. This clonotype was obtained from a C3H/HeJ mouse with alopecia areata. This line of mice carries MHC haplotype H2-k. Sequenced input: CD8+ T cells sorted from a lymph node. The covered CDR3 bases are TGTGCCAGCAGTGATGGGGGACAGGGGTCTCAAAAC. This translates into CASSDGGQGSQN. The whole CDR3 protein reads CASSDGGQGSQNTLYF.